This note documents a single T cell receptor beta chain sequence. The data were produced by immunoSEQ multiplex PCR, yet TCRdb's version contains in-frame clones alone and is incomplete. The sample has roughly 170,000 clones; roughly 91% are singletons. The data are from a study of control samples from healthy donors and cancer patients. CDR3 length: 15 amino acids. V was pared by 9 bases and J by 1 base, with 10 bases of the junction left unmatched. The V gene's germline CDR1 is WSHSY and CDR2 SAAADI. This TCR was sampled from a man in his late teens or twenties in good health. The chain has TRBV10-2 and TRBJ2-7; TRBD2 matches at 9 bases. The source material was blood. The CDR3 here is CASPYGLAKSYEQYF. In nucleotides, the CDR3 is TGCGCCAGTCCTTATGGACTAGCGAAGTCCTACGAGCAGTACTTC.